Below, 5 T cell receptor beta chains from the same sample are listed, as sequenced in a study of control samples from healthy donors and cancer patients. Data came from immunoSEQ multiplex PCR; TCRdb stores just in-frame clones and leaves some out. The sample lists tens of thousands of clones, about 89% seen once, with around 20% in the top ten. Sequenced input: blood. The receptors stem from a man aged 50 to 59 in good health.

The V gene is TRBV7-8, the J gene TRBJ1-1; D possibly corresponds to TRBD1 (5 bases). V was cut by 2 bases and J by 4 bases, with 11 bases left in between. CDR1 is SGHVS, CDR2 FQNEAQ, per germline. The CDR3 runs to 14 residues. The CDR3 region is CASSLWQGPTEAFF. The CDR3 DNA reads TGTGCCAGCAGCTTATGGCAGGGCCCCACTGAAGCTTTCTTT.

This clone is a singleton in its sample. The V call is TRBV29-1, the J call TRBJ2-3; a weak D match, TRBD2 (6 bases). The V gene's germline CDR1 is SQVTM and CDR2 ANQGSEA. The CDR3 contains 14 residues. V lost 4 bases, J lost 5 bases, and 16 bases lay in between. The CDR3 here is CSVGAGGVQDTQYF. The CDR3 DNA sequence: TGCAGCGTTGGGGCGGGCGGGGTCCAAGATACGCAGTATTTT.

J is TRBJ1-6 and V is TRBV28; D is uncertain. V was shortened by 4 bases and J by 10 bases, with 11 bases between the two germline ends. This CDR3 contains 13 residues. Germline V gene data show CDR1 as MDHEN and CDR2 as SYDVKM. The DNA of the CDR3 is TGTGCCAGCAGTTGGAAGGGAGAGTCACCCCTCCACTTT. Protein sequence: CASSWKGESPLHF.

The V call is TRBV5-8, the J call TRBJ1-2; TRBD1 aligns across 7 bases. The V gene end was trimmed by 5 bases and the J gene end by 1 base; junction bases not matched to a gene: 8. Germline CDR1 reads SGHTS; CDR2 reads YDEGEE. The CDR3 length is 15 residues. In DNA form, the CDR3 reads TGTGCCAGCAGTTACAGGGGACCAGATAACTATGGCTACACCTTC. Encoded protein: CASSYRGPDNYGYTF.

The rearrangement joins TRBV7-9 to TRBJ2-5, with TRBD1 matching 7 bases. This CDR3 is built from 15 residues. Germline V gene data show CDR1 as SEHNR and CDR2 as FQNEAQ (reference sequence). V lost 5 bases, J lost 2 bases, and 8 bases stayed unmatched. The DNA of the CDR3 is TGTGCCAGCAGCGATAGACAGGGAAAGCAAGAGACCCAGTACTTC. It yields the protein CASSDRQGKQETQYF.